The T cell receptor beta chain described here comes from a study of cytomegalovirus exposure and HLA in healthy donors. Study results and caveats: Most of the TCR beta V segments (in an earlier analysis) were productive either about 87% or about 30% of the time.

About this clone: The target antigen is unknown.

Primers: 60 Vbeta forward and 13 Jbeta reverse. Sequencing was performed with immunoSEQ multiplex PCR; in TCRdb, only in-frame clones are kept and a portion is missing. This table has around 300,000 clones, approximately 90% appearing once. The receptor comes from a woman between 18 and 30 years old in good health and CMV-seronegative. Sequencing was performed on PBMCs.

The CDR3 sequence is CASSDSSGGAKDTQYF. The CDR3 DNA reads as TGTGCCAGCAGTGACTCAAGCGGGGGGGCCAAAGATACGCAGTATTTT. The V and J genes are TRBV6-4 and TRBJ2-3; TRBD2 aligns across 10 bases. In germline, CDR1 is MRHNA, CDR2 SNTAGT. The V gene end was trimmed by 0 bases and the J gene end by 5 bases; junction bases not matched to a gene: 5. The CDR3 has 16 amino acids.